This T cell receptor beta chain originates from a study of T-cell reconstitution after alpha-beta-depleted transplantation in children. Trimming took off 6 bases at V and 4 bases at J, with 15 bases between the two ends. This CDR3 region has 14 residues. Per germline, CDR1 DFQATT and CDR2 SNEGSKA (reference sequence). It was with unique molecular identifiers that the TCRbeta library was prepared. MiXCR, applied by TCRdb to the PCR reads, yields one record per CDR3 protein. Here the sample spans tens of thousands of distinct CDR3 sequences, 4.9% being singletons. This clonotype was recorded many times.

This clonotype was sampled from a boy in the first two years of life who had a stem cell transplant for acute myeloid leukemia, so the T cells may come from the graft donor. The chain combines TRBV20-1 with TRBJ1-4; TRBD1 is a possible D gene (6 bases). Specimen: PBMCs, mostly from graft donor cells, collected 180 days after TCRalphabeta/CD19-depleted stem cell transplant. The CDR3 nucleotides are TGCAGTGCCCGAAGGGGGGGGAGTAATGAAAAACTGTTTTTT. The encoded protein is CSARRGGSNEKLFF.